A single count supports the clone carrying this TCR beta chain. Its antigen is undetermined. TCRdb's table, derived via immunoSEQ multiplex PCR, lists solely in-frame clones and lacks some. Altogether approximately 100,000 clones are present, under 90% being singletons, with the ten largest covering 0.095% to 0.11%. The length of the CDR3 is 15 residues. Germline values: CDR1 SGHRS, CDR2 YFSETQ. The V gene lost 7 bases and the J gene lost 3 bases, with 16 bases spanning the gap. This sample is part of a study of graft-versus-host responses after intestinal transplantation. Turning to the study itself: Transplant types were multivisceral, liver-intestinal, or isolated intestinal. Study-level results: In recipient marrow, GvH clones were found, and some appeared first in ileum or blood.

The receptor's source is a human donor who received an intestinal transplant. The specimen comprised unstimulated CD4+ T cells sorted from spleen or lymph node cells, sampled before intestinal transplant. The chain has TRBV5-1 and TRBJ2-2; tentative D call: TRBD2 (7 bases). CDR3 coding DNA: TGCGCCAGCGGCCTTGGGGGGGCTGACACCGGGGAGCTGTTTTTT. The encoded protein is CASGLGGADTGELFF.